What follows describes a single T cell receptor beta chain. Its antigen is as yet unknown. This entry belongs to a study of Ad26.COV2.S vaccination and SARS-CoV-2 variants. Study findings and constraints: Using TCR breadth and depth analyses may have led to underestimated total T cell responses.

This sample's treatment: some 20 received Ad26.COV2.S at low or high dose, single or two shots; roughly five received placebo; per-sample allocation not given. After the first vaccine or placebo injection, samples were drawn on day 63. An adult aged 18-55 years in Boston served as the donor. An Ad26 vector was used to express Wuhan-strain SARS-CoV-2 spike as the vaccine. Data came from immunoSEQ multiplex PCR; TCRdb stores just in-frame clones and leaves some out. The sample consists of about 250,000 clones, around 87% of them appearing once. This CDR3 has 19 residues. CDR1 and CDR2 from the germline V gene are LGHNA and YSLEER. V lost 0 bases and J lost 3; bases outside the gene matches: 15.

The clonotype was recovered from a person between 18 and 65 years old who received the Ad26.COV2.S COVID-19 vaccine or a placebo. The chain combines TRBV4-3 with TRBJ2-7; 9 bases agree with TRBD1. Sample: peripheral blood, taken in a trial of Ad26.COV2.S vaccine versus placebo. CDR3 nucleotides: TGCGCCAGCAGCCAAGACCTGTTAACCGGGACAGGGAAAGTCTACGAGCAGTACTTC. Translating gives CASSQDLLTGTGKVYEQYF.